This record looks at one T cell receptor (beta chain) sequence and its context. This sample was included in a study of T cell changes during pregnancy in multiple sclerosis. The CDR3 covers 12 residues. Germline CDR1 reads SNHLY; CDR2 reads FYNNEI. The junction had 2 bases not matched to a gene; V was cut back by 7 bases and J by 8 bases. The repertoire was sequenced with immunoSEQ multiplex PCR; TCRdb's copy has only in-frame clones and lacks some. The table lists tens of thousands of clones, roughly 92% of them singletons. The chain links TRBV2 to TRBJ1-4; 9 positions match TRBD1. The sequence came from a female donor with multiple sclerosis, enrolled in a pregnancy study. Sequenced material: peripheral blood, taken after pregnancy. The CDR3, as DNA: TGTGCCAGCACCGGGACAGGGGAAAAACTGTTTTTT. Translation: CASTGTGEKLFF. Variable domain in full (rest from reference TRBV2 and TRBJ1-4): EPEVTQTPSHQVTQMGQEVILRCVPISNHLYFYWYRQILGQKVEFLVSFYNNEISEKSEIFDDQFSVERPDGSNFTLKIRSTKLEDSAMYFCASTGTGEKLFFGSGTQLSVL.